This T cell receptor beta chain was profiled in a study of shared clonotypes between healthy human individuals. Study results and caveats: The low donor count limited represented genetic and exposure-history diversity.

In its sample, this clone was seen once. Antigen: not known. This table comes from immunoSEQ multiplex PCR, and its TCRdb copy is limited to in-frame clones, with some not included. Of about half a million clones listed, 70% to 80% are singletons. The trim removed 4 bases at V and 3 bases at J, leaving 15 bases unmatched. Germline V gene data show CDR1 as LGHNA and CDR2 as YSLEER. CDR3 size: 21 residues. The sample consisted of PBMCs. The clonotype originates from a woman between 35 and 50 years old in good health. Some clones in this sample may be carry-over from other donors' samples. The V gene is TRBV4-3, the J gene TRBJ2-2, with 15 bases fitting TRBD2. The CDR3 DNA follows: TGCGCCAGCAGCCCCCGCAGGGTGGGTGGACTAGCGGGAGGGCACACCGGGGAGCTGTTTTTT. Translated: CASSPRRVGGLAGGHTGELFF.